These 32 T cell receptor beta chains were all obtained from the same sample, sequenced in a study. One entry per CDR3 protein results from TCRdb running MiXCR on the 5' RACE reads. The data contain 8,000 to 8,500 distinct CDR3 sequences, about two thirds of them singletons. The sequenced sample consisted of tumor-infiltrating naive CD4+ T cells sorted from the breast tumor. Subset described: naive CD4+ T cells, CD4+CD45RA+CD25-. The origin of the receptors is a female donor with breast cancer.

This clonotype was picked up a small number of times. The V gene is TRBV6-2 or TRBV6-3, the J gene TRBJ1-5, with TRBD1 identical over 8 bases. The CDR3 contains 15 residues. V was clipped by 5 bases and J by 6 bases; unmatched bases: 9. Germline assignment: CDR1 MNHEY and CDR2 SVGEGT. CDR3 sequence: CASSNPTGGAQPQHF. The CDR3 DNA reads TGTGCCAGCAGTAACCCCACAGGGGGTGCTCAGCCCCAGCATTTT.

V usage is TRBV6-5 and J usage is TRBJ2-5, with D hard to call. The ends were cut back, 6 bases at V and 2 bases at J, with 4 bases in the middle. Per the germline V gene, CDR1 is MNHEY and CDR2 is SVGAGI. The CDR3 runs to 11 residues. CDR3: CASSRQETQYF. DNA for the CDR3: TGTGCCAGCAGCCGACAAGAGACCCAGTACTTC.

The chain has TRBV7-3 and TRBJ2-3; 8 positions match TRBD2. The germline V gene has CDR1 SGHTA and CDR2 FQGTGA. The V gene end was trimmed by 4 bases and the J gene end by 4 bases; junction bases not matched to a gene: 4. The CDR3 consists of 14 residues. CDR3 in DNA: TGTGCCAGCAGCTCCGGGACTAGTCCAGATACGCAGTATTTT. Protein: CASSSGTSPDTQYF.

This chain joins TRBV28 and TRBJ2-5; the match to TRBD1 covers 7 bases. The CDR3 contains 15 residues. After removal of 5 bases from V and 2 bases from J, the junction contained 8 bases not matched to a gene. Germline V gene lookup returns CDR1 MDHEN and CDR2 SYDVKM. The CDR3 loop reads CASSPGGQTQETQYF. CDR3 coding DNA: TGTGCCAGCAGTCCAGGGGGACAGACGCAAGAGACCCAGTACTTC. The variable domain in full, completed from reference TRBV28 and TRBJ2-5, reads DVKVTQSSRYLVKRTGEKVFLECVQDMDHENMFWYRQDPGLGLRLIYFSYDVKMKEKGDIPEGYSVSREKKERFSLILESASTNQTSMYLCASSPGGQTQETQYFGPGTRLLVL.

The CDR3 here is CASSLGGSKFEQYF. Here the CDR3 DNA reads TGCGCCAGCAGCTTGGGGGGGTCCAAGTTCGAGCAGTACTTC. V gene TRBV5-1 combines with J gene TRBJ2-7; D may be TRBD1 or TRBD2 (5 bases each). Between the trimmed V and J ends, which lost 0 bases and 6 bases, there was a span of 13 bases. CDR1 SGHRS and CDR2 YFSETQ come from the germline V gene. This CDR3 spans 14 amino acids.

The CDR3 reads CASSPQRGEQFF. CDR3 bases: TGTGCCAGCAGTCCTCAGCGGGGCGAGCAGTTCTTC. The chain carries TRBV27 and TRBJ2-1, with 7 bases matching TRBD2. Germline CDR1 and CDR2: MNHEY and SMNVEV (reference sequence). The V segment lost 5 bases and the J segment 10 bases; nucleotides outside the gene matches: 5. The CDR3 runs 12 residues.

A note on this clonotype: The conserved final phenylalanine or tryptophan is absent from the CDR3, which likely points to a read error. This chain links TRBV12-3 or TRBV12-4 with TRBJ1-3; no reliable D call. Trimming stripped 3 bases from V and 0 bases from J, with 12 bases between. The CDR3 loop spans 16 amino acids. CDR3 in amino acids: CASSFGTAPSGNTIYS. CDR3 DNA sequence: TGTGCCAGCAGTTTTGGAACAGCCCCCTCTGGAAACACCATATATTCT.

V and J are TRBV5-1 and TRBJ1-1, with TRBD1 matching 8 bases. CDR3 length equals 17 residues. Trimming removed 0 bases from V and 5 bases from J; junction bases left unmatched: 12. Germline assignment: CDR1 SGHRS and CDR2 YFSETQ. The CDR3, as DNA: TGCGCCAGCAGCTTGGGGCAGGGGGCGCCGAGGTTGACTGAAGCTTTCTTT. As protein: CASSLGQGAPRLTEAFF.

This sequence joins TRBV5-1 and TRBJ1-2; the match to TRBD1 covers 10 bases. Trimming cost V 4 bases and J 6 bases; bases outside gene matches: 15. In germline, CDR1 is SGHRS, CDR2 YFSETQ. The CDR3 is 17 residues long. CDR3 loop: CASSPDPPGQGFDGYTF. Here the CDR3 DNA reads TGCGCCAGCAGCCCGGATCCGCCGGGACAGGGGTTCGATGGCTACACCTTC.

The chain recombines TRBV12-3 or TRBV12-4 with TRBJ1-4; possible D gene TRBD1, 6 bases. The CDR3 consists of 15 residues. V gave up 7 bases and J gave up 6 bases, with 18 bases separating them. The CDR3: CASTPGGGVDEKLFF. Here the CDR3 DNA reads TGTGCCAGCACTCCCGGGGGGGGCGTGGATGAAAAACTGTTTTTT.

This clonotype came up a few times. A much larger clone lies a single base off, so this may be a read error. CDR3 DNA sequence: TGCAGTGCTGGCGGGGGTAGCACAGATGCGCAGTATTTT. Translated: CSAGGGSTDAQYF. The chain uses TRBV20-1 and TRBJ2-3; 7 bases are shared with TRBD2. The CDR3 has 13 residues. CDR1 DFQATT and CDR2 SNEGSKA come from the germline V gene (reference sequence).

The chain links TRBV29-1 to TRBJ2-7; the D gene is possibly TRBD1 (5 bases). Trimming took off 2 bases at V and 2 bases at J, with 16 bases between the two ends. Germline CDR1 and CDR2: SQVTM and ANQGSEA. The CDR3 spans 15 residues. CDR3: CSVESRDPPTYEQYF. DNA for the CDR3: TGCAGCGTTGAATCCAGGGATCCCCCGACCTACGAGCAGTACTTC.

The V call is TRBV5-1, the J call TRBJ1-5; the D gene is possibly TRBD1 (5 bases). The CDR3 is made up of 14 amino acids. V lost 3 bases and J 7 bases, leaving 14 bases between the germline ends. Germline V gene lookup returns CDR1 SGHRS and CDR2 YFSETQ. DNA of the CDR3: TGCGCCAGCAGCTCGGGTCCTCGGGACCAGCCCCAGCATTTT. Protein: CASSSGPRDQPQHF.

The chain employs TRBV7-9 and TRBJ2-7; perhaps TRBD1 as D (5 bases). CDR1 and CDR2 (germline): SEHNR, FQNEAQ (reference sequence). V dropped 0 bases and J dropped 5 bases, with 5 bases sitting between them. The CDR3 covers 12 residues. The CDR3 DNA reads TGTGCCAGCAGCTTAGCCAGGGACGAGCAGTACTTC. This gives the protein CASSLARDEQYF.

This clonotype is deemed medium-sized. As DNA, the CDR3 is TGTGCCAGCAGTTACCTAGCGGGAGAGCAGTTCTTC. As protein: CASSYLAGEQFF. The V call is TRBV7-9, the J call TRBJ2-1; TRBD2 matches at 9 bases. The CDR3 is 12 residues long. Germline lookup yields CDR1 SEHNR and CDR2 FQNEAQ (reference sequence). V was pared by 6 bases and J by 10 bases, with 4 bases of the junction left unmatched.

The rearrangement joins TRBV18 to TRBJ2-7; 13 nucleotides match TRBD2. Trimming removed 6 bases from V and 9 bases from J; junction bases left unmatched: 8. CDR3 size: 14 residues. CDR1 and CDR2 from the germline V gene are KGHSH and LQKENI. The chain's CDR3 is CASSGLAGTDTQYF. CDR3 sequence (DNA): TGTGCCAGCTCGGGACTAGCGGGAACAGATACGCAGTACTTC.

The gene calls are TRBV30 and TRBJ1-5; D is possibly TRBD1 (5 bases). Trimming cost V 2 bases and J 3 bases, with 11 bases left between them. Germline V gives CDR1 GTSNPN, CDR2 SVGIG (reference sequence). The CDR3 runs to 14 residues. CDR3 amino acids: CAWSSGGNNQPQHF. The CDR3 nucleotides read TGTGCCTGGAGTTCGGGGGGGAACAATCAGCCCCAGCATTTT.

The J gene is TRBJ2-7, the V gene TRBV4-1; D uncertain. Germline CDR1 MGHRA, CDR2 YSYEKL. The CDR3 has 15 residues. V was clipped by 0 bases and J by 6 bases, with 15 bases between them. CDR3 amino acids: CASSQDGIKRGEQYF. CDR3 DNA: TGCGCCAGCAGCCAAGATGGGATAAAAAGAGGCGAGCAGTACTTC.

This clonotype was observed a handful of times. The gene calls are TRBV5-1 and TRBJ2-3; D remains unclear. This CDR3 has 12 amino acids. The germline gives CDR1 SGHRS, CDR2 YFSETQ. Trimming left V 0 bases short and J 4 bases short, with 3 bases between. The CDR3 region has the DNA TGCGCCAGCAGCTTGGAGGCAGATACGCAGTATTTT. Its protein product is CASSLEADTQYF.

The rearrangement links TRBV12-3 or TRBV12-4 to TRBJ2-3; D ambiguous. The CDR3 covers 12 residues. V lost 5 bases and J 6 bases, leaving 9 bases between the germline ends. CDR3 DNA sequence: TGTGCCAGCAGTGGAAAGGGCGATACGCAGTATTTT. Protein sequence: CASSGKGDTQYF.

This clonotype was counted a few times. V gene TRBV15 combines with J gene TRBJ2-2; D not resolved. This CDR3 region has 16 residues. Trimming took off 0 bases at V and 2 bases at J, with 10 bases between the two ends. CDR1 is LNHNV, CDR2 YYDKDF, per germline (reference sequence). The CDR3 sequence: CATSRETAPNTGELFF. The CDR3 DNA is TGTGCCACCAGCAGAGAAACAGCGCCCAACACCGGGGAGCTGTTTTTT.

Comment on this clonotype: The conserved final phenylalanine or tryptophan is absent from the CDR3, which likely points to a read error. The J gene is TRBJ1-5, the V gene TRBV7-2; D not resolved. The length of the CDR3 is 15 residues. V lost 5 bases and J 3 bases, leaving 14 bases between the germline ends. Germline V gene sequence: CDR1 SGHTA, CDR2 FQGNSA. CDR3 residues: CASSRRRANNQPQHL. DNA of the CDR3: TGTGCCAGCAGCCGTCGCCGGGCCAACAATCAGCCCCAGCATCTT.

This clonotype was observed a handful of times. The gene calls are TRBV13 and TRBJ1-1; 7 nucleotides agree with TRBD1. The germline V gene has CDR1 PRHDT and CDR2 FYEKMQ (reference sequence). This CDR3 has 13 amino acids. J lost 6 bases, V lost 5 bases, and 6 bases had no gene match. In DNA form, the CDR3 reads TGTGCCAGCAGCCTACAGGGGAGGGCTGAAGCTTTCTTT. Protein sequence: CASSLQGRAEAFF.

The J gene is TRBJ2-7, the V gene TRBV5-8, with no clear D. V lost 4 bases to trimming and J lost 6 bases, with 14 bases between them. The germline V gene has CDR1 SGHTS and CDR2 YDEGEE. The CDR3 length is 13 residues. The CDR3 loop reads CASSQSWGSEQYF. The CDR3 DNA sequence: TGTGCCAGCAGCCAGAGTTGGGGTTCCGAGCAGTACTTC.

This chain connects TRBV12-3 or TRBV12-4 to TRBJ2-1; D remains ambiguous. The CDR3 is made up of 12 amino acids. V was pared by 6 bases and J by 4 bases, with 7 bases between. CDR3 region: CASSLAYNEQFF. CDR3 bases: TGTGCCAGCAGCTTGGCATACAATGAGCAGTTCTTC.

A single count supports this clonotype. V usage is TRBV20-1 and J usage is TRBJ1-5; D might be TRBD1 (6 bases). Germline V gene data show CDR1 as DFQATT and CDR2 as SNEGSKA (reference sequence). CDR3 size: 13 residues. Trimming cost V 3 bases and J 7 bases, with 13 bases left between them. CDR3 DNA sequence: TGCAGTGCTAGGGAACAAGGACAGCAGCCCCAGCATTTT. Translated, it gives CSAREQGQQPQHF.

This clonotype has only a few counts. The rearrangement uses TRBV20-1 and TRBJ2-7, with TRBD1 matching 8 bases. The CDR3 is 12 amino acids. J lost 4 bases, V lost 2 bases, and 1 base had no gene match. In germline, CDR1 is DFQATT, CDR2 SNEGSKA (reference sequence). For the CDR3, the DNA is TGCAGTGCTAGACGGACAGGGTACGAGCAGTACTTC. It translates to CSARRTGYEQYF.

The rearrangement links TRBV20-1 to TRBJ2-7; 9 nucleotides align to TRBD1. Trimming removed 6 bases from V and 7 bases from J; junction bases left unmatched: 10. CDR3 length equals 13 residues. Looked up from germline, CDR1 is DFQATT and CDR2 is SNEGSKA (reference sequence). In nucleotides, the CDR3 is TGCAGTGCCGTACTACAGGGGGCGGGGGAGCAGTACTTC. Its translation: CSAVLQGAGEQYF.

V gene TRBV3-1 combines with J gene TRBJ1-6; D is uncertain. V lost 1 base and J lost 3, with 4 bases in between. This CDR3 is built from 14 residues. Germline V gene data show CDR1 as LGHDT and CDR2 as YNNKEL (reference sequence). The CDR3 DNA sequence: TGTGCCAGCAGCCAAGTCCGCTATAATTCACCCCTCCACTTT. Protein: CASSQVRYNSPLHF.

This clonotype was detected only a few times. This rearrangement joins TRBV20-1 to TRBJ1-6; D gene unclear. CDR1 is DFQATT and CDR2 is SNEGSKA in the germline V gene (reference sequence). V gave up 5 bases and J gave up 7 bases, with 12 bases separating them. The CDR3 is 13 residues long. In DNA, the CDR3 is TGCAGTGCTCTGCAGACGGGCAATTCACCCCTCCACTTT. It is translated as CSALQTGNSPLHF.

The chain combines TRBV20-1 with TRBJ1-5, with D possibly being TRBD1 (6 bases). V shed 6 bases and J shed 6 bases, with 15 bases lying between them. CDR1 and CDR2 (germline): DFQATT, SNEGSKA (reference sequence). The CDR3 contains 13 residues. The CDR3 sequence is CSAVTGTSQPQHF. The CDR3, as DNA: TGCAGTGCGGTCACAGGGACGAGTCAGCCCCAGCATTTT.

The gene calls are TRBV7-8 and TRBJ1-5; a weak D match, TRBD1 (6 bases). The CDR3 is 13 amino acids. The germline gives CDR1 SGHVS, CDR2 FQNEAQ. V was clipped by 5 bases and J by 4 bases, with 9 bases between them. CDR3 in amino acids: CASSPQGNQPQHF. Here the CDR3 DNA reads TGTGCCAGCAGCCCACAGGGTAATCAGCCCCAGCATTTT.